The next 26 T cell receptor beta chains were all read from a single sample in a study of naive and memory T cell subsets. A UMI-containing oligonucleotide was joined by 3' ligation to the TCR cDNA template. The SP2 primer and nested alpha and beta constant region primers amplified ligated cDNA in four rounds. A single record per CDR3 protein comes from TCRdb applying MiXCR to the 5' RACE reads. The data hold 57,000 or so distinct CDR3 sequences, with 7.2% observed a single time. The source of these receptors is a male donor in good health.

CDR3 DNA sequence: TGTGCCAGCAGCCAGCCCGGGACAGGTCACAATGAGCAGTTCTTC. Encoded protein: CASSQPGTGHNEQFF. The V call is TRBV14, the J call TRBJ2-1, with 8 bases that match TRBD1. The CDR3 runs 15 residues. V lost 3 bases, J lost 5 bases, and 6 bases stayed unmatched. Germline CDR1 reads SGHDN; CDR2 reads FVKESK.

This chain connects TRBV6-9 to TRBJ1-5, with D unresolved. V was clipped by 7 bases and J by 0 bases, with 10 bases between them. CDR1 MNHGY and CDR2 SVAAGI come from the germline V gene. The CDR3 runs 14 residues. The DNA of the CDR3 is TGTGCCAGCATCCGGCCATATAGCAATCAGCCCCAGCATTTT. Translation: CASIRPYSNQPQHF.

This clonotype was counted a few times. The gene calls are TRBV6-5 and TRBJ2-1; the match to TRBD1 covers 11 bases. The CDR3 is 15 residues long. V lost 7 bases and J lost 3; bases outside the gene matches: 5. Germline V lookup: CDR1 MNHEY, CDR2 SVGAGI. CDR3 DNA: TGTGCCAGCACCGAGGACAGGGGGCTCTACAATGAGCAGTTCTTC. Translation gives CASTEDRGLYNEQFF.

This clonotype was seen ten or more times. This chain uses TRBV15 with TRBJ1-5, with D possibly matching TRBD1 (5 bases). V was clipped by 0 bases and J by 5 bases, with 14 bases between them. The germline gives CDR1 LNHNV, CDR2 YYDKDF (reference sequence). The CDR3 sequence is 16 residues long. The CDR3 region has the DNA TGTGCCACCAGCAGAGAATATTCGGGAGGGGATCAGCCCCAGCATTTT. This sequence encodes CATSREYSGGDQPQHF.

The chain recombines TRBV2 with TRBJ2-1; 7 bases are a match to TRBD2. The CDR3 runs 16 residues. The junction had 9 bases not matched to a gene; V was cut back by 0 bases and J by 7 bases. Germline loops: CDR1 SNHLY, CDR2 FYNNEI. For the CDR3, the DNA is TGTGCCAGCAGTGAAGCGCTTTTTGCCGGGGGGAATGAGCAGTTCTTC. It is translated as CASSEALFAGGNEQFF.

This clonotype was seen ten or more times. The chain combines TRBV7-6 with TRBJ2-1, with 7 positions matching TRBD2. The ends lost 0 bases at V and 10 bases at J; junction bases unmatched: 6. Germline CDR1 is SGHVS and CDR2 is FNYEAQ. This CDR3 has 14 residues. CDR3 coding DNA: TGTGCCAGCAGCTTAGCGGCGGGAGTTAAGGAGCAGTTCTTC. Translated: CASSLAAGVKEQFF.

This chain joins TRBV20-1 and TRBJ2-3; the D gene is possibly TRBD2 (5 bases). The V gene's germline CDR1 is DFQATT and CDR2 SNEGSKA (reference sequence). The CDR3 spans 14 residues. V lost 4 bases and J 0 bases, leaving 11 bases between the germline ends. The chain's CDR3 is CSATRELSTDTQYF. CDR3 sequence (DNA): TGCAGTGCTACTAGGGAGCTTAGCACAGATACGCAGTATTTT.

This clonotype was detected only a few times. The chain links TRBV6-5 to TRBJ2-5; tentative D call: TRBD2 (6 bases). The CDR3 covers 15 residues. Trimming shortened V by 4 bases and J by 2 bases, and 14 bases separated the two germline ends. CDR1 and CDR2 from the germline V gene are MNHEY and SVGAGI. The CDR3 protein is CASSSTLADQETQYF. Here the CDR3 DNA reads TGTGCCAGCAGTTCTACCTTAGCGGATCAAGAGACCCAGTACTTC.

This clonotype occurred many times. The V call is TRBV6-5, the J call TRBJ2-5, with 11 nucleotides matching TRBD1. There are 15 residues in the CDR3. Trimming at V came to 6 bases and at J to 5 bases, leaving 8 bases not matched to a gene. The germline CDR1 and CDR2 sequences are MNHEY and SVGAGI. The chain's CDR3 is CASSLGQGAWETQYF. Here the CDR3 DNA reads TGTGCCAGCAGCCTAGGACAGGGGGCATGGGAGACCCAGTACTTC.

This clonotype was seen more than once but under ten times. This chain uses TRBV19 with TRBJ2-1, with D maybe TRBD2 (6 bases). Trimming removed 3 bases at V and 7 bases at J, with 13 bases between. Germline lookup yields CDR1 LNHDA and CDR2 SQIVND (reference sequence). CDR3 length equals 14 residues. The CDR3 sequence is CASSMGLSLNEQFF. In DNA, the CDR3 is TGTGCCAGTAGTATGGGACTGTCTTTAAATGAGCAGTTCTTC.

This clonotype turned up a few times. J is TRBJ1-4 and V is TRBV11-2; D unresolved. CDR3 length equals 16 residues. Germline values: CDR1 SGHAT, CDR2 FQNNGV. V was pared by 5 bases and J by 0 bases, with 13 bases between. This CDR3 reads CASSPVTIATNEKLFF. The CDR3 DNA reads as TGTGCCAGCAGCCCGGTGACGATTGCAACTAATGAAAAACTGTTTTTT.

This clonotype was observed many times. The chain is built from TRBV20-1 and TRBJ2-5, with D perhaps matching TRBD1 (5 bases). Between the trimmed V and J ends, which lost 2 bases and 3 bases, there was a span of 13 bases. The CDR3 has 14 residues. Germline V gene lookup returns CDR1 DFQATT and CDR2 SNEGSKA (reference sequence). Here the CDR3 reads CSARPSTDEETQYF. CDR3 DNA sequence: TGCAGTGCTAGACCTTCGACAGACGAAGAGACCCAGTACTTC.

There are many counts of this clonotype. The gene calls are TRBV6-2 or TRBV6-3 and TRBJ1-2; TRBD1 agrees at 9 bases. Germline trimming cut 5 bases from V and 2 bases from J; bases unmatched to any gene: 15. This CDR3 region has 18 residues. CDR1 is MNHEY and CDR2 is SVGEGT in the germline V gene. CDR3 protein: CASSPLPGQGPGNYGYTF. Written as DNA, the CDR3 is TGTGCCAGCAGTCCGCTCCCGGGACAGGGCCCAGGGAACTATGGCTACACCTTC.

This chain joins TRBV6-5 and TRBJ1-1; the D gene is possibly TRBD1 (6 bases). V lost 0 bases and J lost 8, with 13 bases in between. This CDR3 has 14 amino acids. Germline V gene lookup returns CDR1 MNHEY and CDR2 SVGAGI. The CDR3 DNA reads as TGTGCCAGCAGTTACTCCTCAACAGGGTTAGAAGCTTTCTTT. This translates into CASSYSSTGLEAFF.

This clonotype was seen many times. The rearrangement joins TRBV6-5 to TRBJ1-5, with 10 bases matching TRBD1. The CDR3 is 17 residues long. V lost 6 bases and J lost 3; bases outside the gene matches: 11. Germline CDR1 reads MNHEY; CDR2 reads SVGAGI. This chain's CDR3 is CASSPSGQGKNNQPQHF. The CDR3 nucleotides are TGTGCCAGCAGCCCTTCGGGACAGGGGAAAAACAATCAGCCCCAGCATTTT.

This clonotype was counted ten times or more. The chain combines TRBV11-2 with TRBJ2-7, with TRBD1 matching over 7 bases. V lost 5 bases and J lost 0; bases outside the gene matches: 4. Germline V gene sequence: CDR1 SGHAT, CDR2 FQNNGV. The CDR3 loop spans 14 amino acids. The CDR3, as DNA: TGTGCCAGCAGCCCAGGACAGGTCTCCTACGAGCAGTACTTC. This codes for CASSPGQVSYEQYF. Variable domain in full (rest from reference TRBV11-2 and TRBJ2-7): EAGVAQSPRYKIIEKRQSVAFWCNPISGHATLYWYQQILGQGPKLLIQFQNNGVVDDSQLPKDRFSAERLKGVDSTLKIQPAKLEDSAVYLCASSPGQVSYEQYFGPGTRLTVT.

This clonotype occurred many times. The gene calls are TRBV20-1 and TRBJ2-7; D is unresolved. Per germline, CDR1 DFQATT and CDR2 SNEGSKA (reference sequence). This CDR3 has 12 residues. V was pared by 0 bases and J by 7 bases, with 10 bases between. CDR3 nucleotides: TGCAGTGCTAGAGATTCTCGGTGGGAGCAGTACTTC. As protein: CSARDSRWEQYF.

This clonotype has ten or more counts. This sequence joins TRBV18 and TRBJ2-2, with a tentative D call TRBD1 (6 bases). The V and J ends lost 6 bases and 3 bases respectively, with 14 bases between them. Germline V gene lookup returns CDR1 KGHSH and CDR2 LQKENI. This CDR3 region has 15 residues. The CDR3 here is CASSPQGLHTGELFF. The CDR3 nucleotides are TGTGCCAGCTCCCCCCAGGGGTTACACACCGGGGAGCTGTTTTTT.

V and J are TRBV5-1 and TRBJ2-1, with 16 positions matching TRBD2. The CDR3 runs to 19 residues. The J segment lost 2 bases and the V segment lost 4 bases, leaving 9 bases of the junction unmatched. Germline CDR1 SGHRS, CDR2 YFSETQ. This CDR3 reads CASSGIEGTSGRAYNEQFF. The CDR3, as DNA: TGCGCCAGCAGCGGAATCGAGGGGACTAGCGGGAGGGCCTACAATGAGCAGTTCTTC.

CDR3 DNA: TGTGCCACCACGCCAGCAGGTTTGAACACTGAAGCTTTCTTT. It codes for CATTPAGLNTEAFF. The genes are TRBV27 and TRBJ1-1, with D uncertain. Germline CDR1 is MNHEY and CDR2 is SMNVEV (reference sequence). The CDR3 consists of 14 residues. Trimming pared 10 bases from V and 0 bases from J, leaving 15 bases between.

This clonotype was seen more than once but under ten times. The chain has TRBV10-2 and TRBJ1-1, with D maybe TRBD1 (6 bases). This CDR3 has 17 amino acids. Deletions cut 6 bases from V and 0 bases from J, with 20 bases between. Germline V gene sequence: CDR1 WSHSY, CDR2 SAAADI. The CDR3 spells CASRDTTGSALNTEAFF. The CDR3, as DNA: TGCGCCAGCAGGGATACTACAGGGTCCGCCCTGAACACTGAAGCTTTCTTT.

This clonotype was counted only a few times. The CDR3: CASSLRTGTIYF. Written as DNA, the CDR3 is TGTGCCAGCAGCTTGAGGACCGGCACCATATATTTT. The chain recombines TRBV5-6 with TRBJ1-3; D remains unclear. Germline V lookup: CDR1 SGHDT, CDR2 YYEEEE. The V end was cut by 1 base, the J end by 9 bases, with 8 bases between. The CDR3 loop spans 12 amino acids.

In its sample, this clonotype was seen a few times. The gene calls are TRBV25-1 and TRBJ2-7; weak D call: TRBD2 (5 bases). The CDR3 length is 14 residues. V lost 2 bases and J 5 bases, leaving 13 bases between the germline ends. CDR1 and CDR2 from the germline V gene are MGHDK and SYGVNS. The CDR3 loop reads CASSEMGSGDEQYF. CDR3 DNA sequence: TGTGCCAGCAGTGAAATGGGGAGTGGGGACGAGCAGTACTTC.

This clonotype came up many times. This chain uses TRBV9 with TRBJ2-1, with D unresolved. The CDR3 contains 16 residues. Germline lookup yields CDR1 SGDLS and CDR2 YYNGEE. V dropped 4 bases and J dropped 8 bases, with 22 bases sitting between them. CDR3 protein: CASSPYLRVGYDEQFF. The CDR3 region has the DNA TGTGCCAGCAGCCCCTATCTAAGGGTTGGGTACGATGAGCAGTTCTTC.

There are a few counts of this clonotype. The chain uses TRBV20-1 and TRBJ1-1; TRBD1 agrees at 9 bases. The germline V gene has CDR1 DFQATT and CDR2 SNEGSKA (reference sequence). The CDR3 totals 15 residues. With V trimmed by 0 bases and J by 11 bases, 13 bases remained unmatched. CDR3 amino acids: CSARDYGQGNLRAFF. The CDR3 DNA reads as TGCAGTGCTAGAGATTACGGACAGGGGAATTTGAGGGCTTTCTTT.

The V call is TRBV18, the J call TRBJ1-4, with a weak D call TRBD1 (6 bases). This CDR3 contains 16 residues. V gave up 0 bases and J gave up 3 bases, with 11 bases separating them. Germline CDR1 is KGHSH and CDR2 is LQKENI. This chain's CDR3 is CASSPPPGASNEKLFF. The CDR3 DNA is TGTGCCAGCTCACCACCCCCGGGGGCATCTAATGAAAAACTGTTTTTT.